This T cell receptor (beta chain) comes out of a study of shared clonotypes between healthy human individuals (TCRdb year 2020). About the investigation overall: A couple of women and a few men aged 18 to 49 years were included in the cohort. For each donor, CD4 naive and CD4 memory were each run on three plates, CD8 naive on two plates, and CD8 memory on one plate. To estimate repertoire size and how much clonotype sharing occurs between individuals, the study deeply sequenced the blood TCR repertoires of several healthy adults. Different laboratories and diverse techniques were used to prepare libraries and sequence TCR repertoires, to increase sequencing depth and limit assay-specific biases. Per donor, leukapheresis produced somewhere between about 0.9 and 10 billion PBMCs. On the study overall, not on this receptor specifically: Compared with non-shared clonotypes, the clonotypes found in all four sorted-subset donors had higher generation probabilities. Pairwise subsampling led to the expectation that sequencing depth would affect the degree of clonotype sharing among donors. Only blood was sampled, and tissue TCR repertoires likely differ from those in blood. Naive subsets generally had larger estimated clonotype richness than memory subsets. The small number of donors limited the genetic and exposure-history diversity represented. Across a handful of donors, about 5.2% of naive CD4, over 3% of naive CD8, about 2% of memory CD4, and approximately 0.42% of memory CD8 clonotypes were shared. Incomplete sequencing was indicated by rarefaction of sorted-subset datasets, despite the large sequencing depth.

Donors were healthy HIV-negative adults with no recently reported acute infections or vaccinations. Every donor was a Caucasian adult residing in Nashville, Tennessee, USA. CD4+ T cells were enriched by magnetic negative selection, after which naive cells were positively selected on CD45RA and the negative fraction was taken as the memory subset. Blood was obtained by leukapheresis, after which PBMCs were separated by Ficoll-Histopaque density gradient centrifugation and cryopreserved in liquid nitrogen vapor phase. Analytical flow cytometry was used to check the purity and quantity of every magnetically sorted T cell population. Each sorted fraction had its genomic DNA isolated and then quantified by UV absorbance on a Nanodrop 2000c. Measured from the cysteine to the phenylalanine, the CDR3 is 15 residues long. Left in the record is the CDR3 DNA by itself, 45 bases read in frame from the first base. The germline V gene sets CDR1 to SGHDT and CDR2 to YYEEEE. Here V drops 3 bases and J drops 6 bases, and the junction holds 7 bases not matched to any gene.

TCR CDR3 regions were amplified from genomic DNA by multiplex PCR using the deep immunoSEQ assay. Extracted genomic DNA from each cell subset was distributed evenly across all wells of several immunoSEQ 96-well plates, and each plate was treated as a replicate. Each replicate PCR for sorted subsets received roughly 200 ng genomic DNA, equal to about 30,000 T cell genomes. The purified libraries were quantified using a Qubit 3.0 fluorometer, sized with a Bioanalyzer 2100, and then quantified again using the KAPA Library Quantification kit. Each immunoSEQ 96-well plate was sequenced on its own single-read 150-cycle Illumina NextSeq 550 flow cell. Processing in the source paper ran as follows. The immunoSEQ output contained only junctional sequences without quality scores, so filtering could not match that applied to full-length reads. To assign V/J genes and CDR3, sequences were annotated against IMGT germline references using PyIR, a Python wrapper for IgBLAST v1.9. Reads were filtered out if the reads had weak V/J assignments (E-value above 1e-6), no CDR3, stop codons, out-of-frame junctions, or ambiguous translated residues. V3J clonotypes were defined by identical inferred V gene, J gene, and CDR3 amino acid sequence. To compute the percentage overlap between repertoires, the number of shared unique clonotypes was divided by the size of the smaller repertoire. Richness of each repertoire was evaluated using RTK rarefaction, the Chao1 estimator, and Recon v2.1 estimates of unobserved clonotypes. OLGA was used to compute generation probabilities for all TCRbeta clonotypes that the gDNA method yielded from a few donors. This immuneACCESS table, as held by TCRdb, lists in-frame sequences with V and J called but not all clones. Of the missing ones, under half trace to an unresolved V gene in checked studies; the others have no known cause. V, J and clone size are those of that table, while D and trimming were read from the DNA. The sample profile shows about 2 million clones; roughly 95% of them were found once. Together, the top ten hold 0.13% of the sample.

Turning to this clone: Its antigen is not yet known. No quality values exist for individual bases; no much larger clone is one base distant.

In this chain, TRBV5-6 is recombined with TRBJ1-5, and 9 junction bases match TRBD1. The TCR originated in a man aged 18 to 29 in good health. The source material was naive CD4+ T cells sorted from blood. The cell subset or site label, as the study defines it: CD45RA+ positively selected. For the CDR3, the sequence is CASSSLPGQGQPQHF. The sequenced DNA is TGTGCCAGCAGCTCGTTACCGGGACAGGGTCAGCCCCAGCATTTT.